This TCR beta chain was profiled in a study of blood T cells in healthy people across ages (dated by TCRdb to about 2015). Regarding the research as a whole: In model experiments, roughly one uniquely barcoded TCR beta cDNA molecule per two T cells was captured by template switching. To track age-related changes in TCR beta repertoire diversity, the study relied on deep sequencing normalized with unique cDNA molecular identifiers. For two donors (one aged 18 to 30 and one aged 80 or older), the study analyzed two additional independent replicas of 1 million unique cDNA reads from the same blood draw. To avoid experimental bias, donors of different ages were spread randomly across the sequencing lanes. The donors were divided into four age groups: young (average around 16 years), middle-aged (approximately 39), aged (under 70) and long-lived (about 79). Study-wide findings and limitations: Estimates of total diversity based on one million sequenced T cells were considered lower bounds and underestimates. Donor CMV infection status was unknown, potentially confounding age-related changes in expanded clonotypes. As age increased, observed TCR beta diversity per million T cells dropped in a roughly linear way, and a significant reduction was already evident by age 40. Conclusive comparison of naive and antigen-experienced compartments was prevented by the profiling of bulk unsorted PBMCs. There was a strong correlation between observed TCR beta diversity and the percentage of naive T cells measured by flow cytometry. Compared with the aged group, the long-lived group had more naive CD4+ T cells, fewer expanded clones and increased TCR diversity, a pattern suggesting age selection.

There are a few counts of this clonotype. No cognate antigen has been identified for it. No clone much larger than this one lies a single base away; base qualities are absent. The germline V gene (reference sequence) supplies CDR1 DFQATT and CDR2 SNEGSKA. The CDR3 runs 15 amino acids, cysteine and phenylalanine included. The retained sequence is limited to the CDR3, 45 bases, with the frame set at the first base. V loses 7 bases at its end and J loses 2 bases; junction bases beyond the gene matches: 9. Libraries were constructed by 5' RACE. Reads for this sample came from an Illumina HiSeq 2500. A second roughly 7 to 12 cycle PCR used a sample-barcoded 5' primer and a J-beta primer mix. A template-switch 5' adaptor carrying 12 random nucleotides introduced a unique molecular identifier onto each TCR beta cDNA molecule. Each sample yielded at least 2.5 million CDR3-containing paired-end reads. First-strand cDNA synthesis was performed from all RNA using the Mint cDNA synthesis kit, with priming by a TRBC-specific oligonucleotide. All cDNA was treated with uracil-DNA glycosylase and then went through a first 18-cycle PCR with the universal primers M1SS and BC2_uni_R. For the original study's pipeline: For normalization, 1 million high-quality reads were randomly selected from each sample, with every read carrying a distinct molecular identifier. Reads with shared molecular identifiers were discarded instead of being binned into consensus sequences. MiTCR, run with a Q25 quality threshold and the strictest error-elimination algorithm, handled CDR3 identification, clonotype clustering and error correction. A nonparametric unseen species model with Euler transformation was used to estimate a lower bound on total TCR beta diversity. TCRdb ran its own pipeline on the public reads, namely fastp trimming at Q25 and MiXCR clone calling, and kept in-frame beta chains. Each CDR3 protein appears once, grouped with its most common genes and DNA. These V and J calls are TCRdb output, not the study's own analysis. The sample records almost 1 million distinct CDR3 sequences, roughly half of which are singletons. The ten most abundant clones make up about a fifth of the sample.

The donors were some 36 Caucasian individuals from Russia, aged roughly 6 to 100 years, who were systemically healthy. Approximately 10 milliliters of peripheral blood were collected from each donor into EDTA-treated Vacutainer tubes. Ficoll-Paque density-gradient centrifugation was used to isolate PBMCs, with at least 6.5 million obtained per sample. Trizol reagent was used to extract total RNA from the PBMCs, yielding at least 6 micrograms per sample. For every donor, flow cytometry on a PBMC aliquot measured the percentage of naive CD45RAhigh/CD27high T cells. The clonotype was recovered from a woman in her sixties or seventies in good health. The receptor chain draws on TRBV20-1 and TRBJ2-3; 10 central nucleotides agree with TRBD2. Material: blood. CDR3 sequence: CSVIGLAENTDTQYF. The nucleotide sequence is TGCAGTGTTATCGGACTAGCGGAAAACACAGATACGCAGTATTTT.